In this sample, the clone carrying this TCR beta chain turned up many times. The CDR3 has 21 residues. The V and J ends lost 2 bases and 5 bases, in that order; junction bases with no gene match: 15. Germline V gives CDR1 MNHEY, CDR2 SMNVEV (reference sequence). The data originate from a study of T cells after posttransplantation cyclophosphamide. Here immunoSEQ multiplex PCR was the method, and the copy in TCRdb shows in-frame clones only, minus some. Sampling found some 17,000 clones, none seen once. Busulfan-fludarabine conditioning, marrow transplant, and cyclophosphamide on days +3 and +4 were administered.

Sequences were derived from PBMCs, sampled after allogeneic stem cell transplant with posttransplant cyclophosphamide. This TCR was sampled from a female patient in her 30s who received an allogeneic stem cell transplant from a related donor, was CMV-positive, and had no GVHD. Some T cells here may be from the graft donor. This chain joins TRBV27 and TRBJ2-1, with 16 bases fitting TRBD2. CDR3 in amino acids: CASSLTGQGLAGGPYDNEQFF. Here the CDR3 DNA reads TGTGCCAGCAGTTTAACGGGACAGGGACTAGCGGGAGGGCCTTACGACAATGAGCAGTTCTTC.